A single TCR beta chain is shown here with its context. J gave up 4 bases and V 8 bases, and 12 bases lay outside the gene matches. The germline CDR1 and CDR2 sequences are MDHEN and SYDVKM. This CDR3 has 16 residues. Original analysis: Counts of nucleated cells, estimated from reference gene primer amplification, were obtained. Assay used: immunoSEQ multiplex PCR; TCRdb lists only in-frame clones, some missing. That table furnishes V, J and clone size, whereas the DNA furnished D and trimming. The sample contains some 300,000 clones, around nine tenths of which appear only once. The record originates from a study of blood T cell repertoires in COVID-19. Study-level information: Sites in the United States, Italy and Spain provided acute and convalescent COVID-19 samples.

The receptor was isolated from a woman aged 45-60 years who had been exposed to COVID-19. This chain links TRBV28 with TRBJ2-5, with TRBD1 matching over 11 bases. The sequenced material came from PBMCs or T cells enriched from blood (not recorded which). The CDR3 bases are TGTGCCAGCTCGAAAGGGTGGACAGGGGGCTCAGAGACCCAGTACTTC. Translation: CASSKGWTGGSETQYF.